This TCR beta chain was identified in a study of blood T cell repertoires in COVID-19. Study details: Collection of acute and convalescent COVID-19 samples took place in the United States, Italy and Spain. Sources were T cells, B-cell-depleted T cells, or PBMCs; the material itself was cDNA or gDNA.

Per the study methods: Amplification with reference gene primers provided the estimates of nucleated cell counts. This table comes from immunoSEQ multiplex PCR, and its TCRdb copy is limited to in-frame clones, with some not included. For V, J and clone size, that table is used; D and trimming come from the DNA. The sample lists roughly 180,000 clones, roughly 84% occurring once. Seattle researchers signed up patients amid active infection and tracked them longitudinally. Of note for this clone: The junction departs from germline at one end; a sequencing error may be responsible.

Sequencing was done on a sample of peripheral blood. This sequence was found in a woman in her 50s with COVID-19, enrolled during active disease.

CDR3 DNA sequence: TGTGCTAGCAGCTTAGATTCAGCAGGGAAGGCCGGGGAGCTGTTTTTT. As protein: CASSLDSAGKAGELFF. The chain combines TRBV7-7 with TRBJ2-2; TRBD1 is a possible D gene (5 bases). Germline V gene sequence: CDR1 SSHAT, CDR2 FNYEAQ (reference sequence). The CDR3 is 16 amino acids.